This entry is about one TCR beta chain. This clone has ten or more counts. The antigen it binds to is not known. Base qualities are not at hand, and no much larger clone is one base apart. Related bone marrow donors provided peripheral blood samples on the day of marrow donation. Mononuclear cells from peripheral blood and bone marrow were separated by Ficoll-Hypaque density centrifugation and then cryopreserved. The data belong to a study of T cells after posttransplantation cyclophosphamide (dated by TCRdb to the mid-2010s). With respect to the entire study: Using TRB sequencing, the study followed how the T cell repertoire rebuilt after myeloablative bone marrow transplantation with posttransplantation cyclophosphamide given as GVHD prophylaxis. Blood from every one of the roughly 33 PTCy patients who had 1-year posttransplant specimens underwent TRB sequencing. Samples from about 33 PTCy-treated patients, along with samples from around 16 of their related bone marrow donors, underwent antigen receptor sequencing. TRA and TRB clonality were tightly correlated in several samples, so subsequent TCR analyses focused on TRB only. Public TRB sequences were searched against a database of over 3,500 sequences associated with responses to pathogens, tumor antigens, self-antigens and alloantigens. In 3 patients, TRB sequencing was also performed on up to about 3 more blood samples taken 2 to 5.2 years after transplant, and in 4 patients, pretransplant blood was also TRB-sequenced. On the study overall, not on this receptor specifically: At 1-2 months, donor-recipient similarity was low but rose over the first year, and the later blood repertoires were often dominated by donor CD8+ memory clones. The TRB repertoires of T cells infiltrating skin or GI tract showed only limited overlap with the TRB repertoires of T cells in blood. Across approximately 41 patients, TRB clonality was highly associated with recipient CMV seropositivity and CMV reactivation, and PTCy diversity was similar to diversity in CNI/methotrexate controls.

The germline V gene sets CDR1 to SGHVS and CDR2 to FQNEAQ. The CDR3 numbers 12 residues from cysteine through phenylalanine. The read is trimmed to its CDR3 DNA, 36 bases read in frame from base 1. V is pared back by 0 bases and J by 5 bases, with 4 bases lying between the germline termini. Genomic DNA was used for TRB sequencing, which was performed with the immunoSEQ assay at survey resolution or with the hsTCRB kit. The authors' analysis ran thus. The immunoSEQ software was used for initial read processing, and the LymphoSeq R package was used for repertoire analyses. Clonality was computed as 1 minus normalized Shannon entropy; Gini coefficient was also calculated for each TRB dataset. To infer phenotypes in unsorted samples, TRB sequences from sorted subsets of the recipient or donor were mapped onto unsorted samples from the same recipient. TCRdb took over this immuneACCESS table, retaining in-frame rearrangements with V and J assigned. Such tables are incomplete; in checked studies, under half of the missing clones stem from an unresolved V gene, and the remainder is unexplained. V and J calls and clone size follow that table, whereas D and trimming were derived from the DNA. The table records tens of thousands of clones for this sample, and not one of them appears only once. The top ten constitute 2% to 2.5% of the sample.

The chain is encoded by TRBV7-8 joined to TRBJ1-1; there is no confident call for the D gene. The sample was PBMCs. The receptor was isolated from a man between 50 and 59 years old in good health, CMV-negative, and a related stem cell transplant donor. Read as DNA, the sequence is TGTGCCAGCAGCTTAGCTCTTACTGAAGCTTTCTTT. Protein translation: CASSLALTEAFF.